The text below deals with one T cell receptor (beta chain). This record comes from a study of blood T cell repertoires in COVID-19. Here immunoSEQ multiplex PCR was the method, and the copy in TCRdb shows in-frame clones only, minus some. The data show 100,000 to 150,000 clones, approximately 84% seen once. V shed 10 bases and J shed 0 bases, with 15 bases lying between them. This CDR3 comprises 14 residues. CDR1 and CDR2 from the germline V gene are KGHDR and SFDVKD. This clonotype originated in a man in his 60s with acute or convalescent COVID-19. The sample consisted of peripheral blood. This sequence joins TRBV24-1 and TRBJ2-7; no firm D call. The CDR3 region is CATTHRIYSYEQYF. The CDR3 DNA sequence: TGTGCCACGACCCACAGAATTTACTCCTACGAGCAGTACTTC.